The present T cell receptor beta chain was sequenced within a study of T cells expressing NK-cell markers. Study-wide results and caveats: In more than five donors, dominant CD3+CD56+NKG2C+ clones formed about 1.0-7.0% of CD8+ cells.

Remarks on this clonotype: What it binds is not known.

TCRdb reprocessed the 5' RACE reads; each CDR3 protein has one entry and no DNA is given. The data show some 340,000 distinct CDR3 sequences, and the top ten clones hold around 4.9%. Germline CDR1 is SGHRS and CDR2 is YFSETQ. The length of the CDR3 is 16 residues. The chain joins TRBV5-1 to TRBJ2-5; TCRdb names TRBD1, which stays unverified in the absence of DNA. The clonotype originates from a man aged 18 to 69 in good health. Sequencing was carried out using blood T cells: a sorted CD56 or NKG2C T cell subset, CD4+ or CD8+ T cells, or bulk PBMC T cells (not recorded which). CDR3: CASSLTRGSTKETQYF.